This entry concerns a single T cell receptor (beta chain). No antigen is known for it. No much larger clone exists at a distance of one base, and base qualities are not known. CDR1 and CDR2 (MNHEY, SVGEGT) derive from the germline V gene. From cysteine to phenylalanine, the CDR3 is 14 amino acids long. The retained sequence is limited to the CDR3, 42 bases, with the frame set at the first base. V loses 5 bases of germline sequence and J loses 3 bases, and the interval between the two ends is 10 bases. The CDR3 regions of human TCRbeta chains were analyzed by immunosequencing. In the original analysis: TCRs in the repertoires were compared against a reference library of SARS-CoV-2-specific TCRs that had been generated with the MIRA antigen-specificity platform. Breadth was defined as the fraction of unique TCRs that were SARS-CoV-2-associated. Depth was defined as the fraction of total T cells that were SARS-CoV-2-associated. Each spike-specific TCR was assigned to its reactive spike region and to a CD4 or CD8 class using the MIRA data. Log10-transformed breadth and depth values were compared by one-way ANOVA with Sidak's multiple comparisons tests. The table was pulled from immuneACCESS by TCRdb, which kept in-frame rearrangements only. Such tables lose some clones; where checked, under half of the loss comes from unresolved V genes, and the rest has no known cause. V, J and clone size were drawn from that table, and D and trimming were deduced from the DNA. Across this sample there are 96,000 or so clones, with nearly 90% seen only once. The top ten constitute 1.5% to 2% of the sample.

The record originates from a study of T cell responses to AZD1222 COVID-19 vaccine (dated by TCRdb to the early 2020s). In the study overall: AZD1222 recipients with second doses at about 4 weeks or about 12 weeks were pooled, because spike-specific TCR depth and breadth did not differ between schedules. A total of around 240 trial participants underwent TCR sequencing, of whom some 210 received two doses of AZD1222 and about 25 received two doses of the MenACWY control vaccine. Trial participants were enrolled into age subgroups of 18-55, 56-69 and 70-plus years, which contained around 140, 26 and 57 TCR-sequenced participants, respectively.

According to the study, the label for this sample's time point signals: baseline before first vaccination. Samples from vaccinated people were obtained from the UK trials COV001 and COV002, which included a single-blind randomized controlled phase 2/3 trial of AZD1222 (ChAdOx1 nCoV-19) in healthy adults. For TCRbeta chain sequencing, PBMC samples were collected from trial participants at day 0 and at day 28 after the second dose. Results and caveats for the whole study, not just this receptor: Reportedly, almost half of the unique spike-specific TCRs recognized epitopes lying outside the regions that are mutated in the B.1.351 and B.1.1.7 variants. In the small 56-69-year group, the increase in depth fell short of significance, most likely because of low power. Because no samples from the day 14 peak response were available, repertoires could be characterized only after the peak T cell response. Spike-specific TCR breadth and depth rose significantly after two AZD1222 doses compared with day 0 and with MenACWY recipients. Conclusions about previously exposed vaccinees are limited because only six or seven AZD1222 recipients were SARS-CoV-2 seropositive at baseline. The whole spike protein was spanned by vaccine-associated CD4 TCRs, and dominant responses were seen in regions 160-218 and 743-854. Participants were mostly white British and included more females than males, and it was suggested by the authors that clonal diversity may have been underestimated.

The rearrangement joined TRBV6-2 or TRBV6-3 to TRBJ2-2; possibly the D gene is TRBD1, per 6 matching bases. The sample was peripheral blood, taken on day 0 of AZD1222 vaccination. The source of this sequence is an adult in good health. The CDR3 has the sequence CASSRQAYTGELFF. The DNA is TGTGCCAGCAGTCGACAGGCGTACACCGGGGAGCTGTTTTTT.